A single T cell receptor (beta chain) is shown here with its context. Its antigen is as yet unknown. This entry is derived from a study of shared clonotypes between healthy human individuals. Looking at the study overall: Serving as donors were a couple of women and three men, whose ages spanned 18 to 49.

CD45RO+ cells joined CCR7-negative CD45RA+ TemRA cells to form CD8 memory. Study results and caveats: In general, naive subsets displayed greater estimated richness than memory subsets did.

The V gene's germline CDR1 is SGHVS and CDR2 FNYEAQ. The CDR3 has 16 amino acids. V was pared by 0 bases and J by 1 base, with 9 bases between. Clones were read by immunoSEQ multiplex PCR, and TCRdb kept only the in-frame ones, dropping some. The sample lists about 330,000 clones, roughly 84% occurring once. The sequencing sample was made of memory CD8+ T cells sorted from blood. The subset was: CD45RO+ cells pooled with CCR7-negative TemRA cells. The clonotype originates from a man younger than 30 in good health. This chain joins TRBV7-6 and TRBJ2-2; D is possibly TRBD1 or TRBD2 (6 bases each). This CDR3 is CASSLARDMNTGELFF. CDR3 nucleotide sequence: TGTGCCAGCAGCTTAGCGCGGGACATGAACACCGGGGAGCTGTTTTTT. The entire variable domain, with the rest obtained from reference TRBV7-6 and TRBJ2-2, is as follows: GAGVSQSPRYKVTKRGQDVALRCDPISGHVSLYWYRQALGQGPEFLTYFNYEAQQDKSGLPNDRFSAERPEGSISTLTIQRTEQRDSAMYRCASSLARDMNTGELFFGEGSRLTVL.